This T cell receptor beta chain was captured in a study of blood T cell repertoires in COVID-19. The table lists this clone with a count of one. Data came from immunoSEQ multiplex PCR; TCRdb stores just in-frame clones and leaves some out. The data hold 120,000 to 150,000 clones, with roughly four fifths observed a single time. V dropped 4 bases and J dropped 2; count of bases not matched to a gene: 7. Germline loops: CDR1 SGHTS, CDR2 YDEGEE. CDR3 length equals 16 residues. The sample was peripheral blood. The source is a man older than 75 with acute or convalescent COVID-19. The chain is built from TRBV5-8 and TRBJ1-3; the match to TRBD1 covers 9 bases. The CDR3 here is CASSLAGQGAGNTIYF. Written as DNA, the CDR3 is TGTGCCAGCAGCCTTGCGGGACAGGGTGCTGGAAACACCATATATTTT.